This entry is about one T cell receptor beta chain. The source of the sample is a study of blood T cell repertoires in COVID-19. Overall study: PBMCs, B-cell-depleted T cells, or T cells were the source of the cDNA or gDNA that made up the material.

Per the original methods: Cell counts per sample came from amplifying reference gene primers. Sequenced by immunoSEQ multiplex PCR; TCRdb stores in-frame clones only, minus some. That table is the source of V, J and clone size, and D and trimming were worked out from the DNA. The sample has roughly 400,000 clones, roughly 86% seen once. Germline V gene lookup returns CDR1 SGHRS and CDR2 YFSETQ. CDR3 size: 16 residues. V was clipped by 2 bases and J by 0 bases; unmatched bases: 2. Recovered Cohort 3 donors showed two negative PCRs, clearance, or symptom resolution. Sample: PBMCs or T cells enriched from blood (not recorded which). This chain links TRBV5-1 with TRBJ2-5; 12 bases are shared with TRBD2. This clonotype was sampled from a woman in her twenties or thirties who had recovered from COVID-19. The CDR3: CASSLTSGGYQETQYF. The CDR3 region has the DNA TGCGCCAGCAGCTTAACTAGCGGGGGGTACCAAGAGACCCAGTACTTC.